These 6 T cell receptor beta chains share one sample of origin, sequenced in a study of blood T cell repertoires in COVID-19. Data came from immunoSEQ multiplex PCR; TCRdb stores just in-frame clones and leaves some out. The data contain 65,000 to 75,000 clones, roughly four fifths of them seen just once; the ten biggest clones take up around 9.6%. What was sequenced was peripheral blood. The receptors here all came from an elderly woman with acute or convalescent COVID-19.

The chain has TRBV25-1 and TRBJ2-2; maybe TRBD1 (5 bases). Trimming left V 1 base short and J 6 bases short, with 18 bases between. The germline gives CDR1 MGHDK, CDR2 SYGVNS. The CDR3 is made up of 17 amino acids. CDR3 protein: CASSEFGAGMGAGELFF. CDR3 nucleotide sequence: TGTGCCAGCAGTGAATTTGGGGCAGGGATGGGCGCCGGGGAGCTGTTTTTT.

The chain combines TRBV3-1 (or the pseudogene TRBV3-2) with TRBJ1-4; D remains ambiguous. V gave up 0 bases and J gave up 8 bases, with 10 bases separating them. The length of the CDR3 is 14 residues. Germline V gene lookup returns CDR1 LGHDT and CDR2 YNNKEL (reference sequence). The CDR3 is CASSQDQPREKLFF. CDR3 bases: TGTGCCAGCAGCCAAGATCAACCCAGAGAAAAACTGTTTTTT.

CDR3: CASSLAGGDADTQYF. DNA for the CDR3: TGCGCCAGCAGCTTGGCCGGCGGGGACGCAGATACGCAGTATTTT. The rearrangement joins TRBV5-1 to TRBJ2-3; TRBD2 is a possible D gene (6 bases). CDR3 length: 15 residues. With 0 bases removed from V and 4 bases from J, the gap between germline ends came to 12 bases. Germline CDR1 reads SGHRS; CDR2 reads YFSETQ.

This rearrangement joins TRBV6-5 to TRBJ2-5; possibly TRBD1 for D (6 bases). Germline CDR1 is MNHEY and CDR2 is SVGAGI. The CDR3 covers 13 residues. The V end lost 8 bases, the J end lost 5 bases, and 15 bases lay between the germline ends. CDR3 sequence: CASGLDRRETQYF. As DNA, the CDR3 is TGTGCCAGCGGATTAGACAGGAGGGAGACCCAGTACTTC.

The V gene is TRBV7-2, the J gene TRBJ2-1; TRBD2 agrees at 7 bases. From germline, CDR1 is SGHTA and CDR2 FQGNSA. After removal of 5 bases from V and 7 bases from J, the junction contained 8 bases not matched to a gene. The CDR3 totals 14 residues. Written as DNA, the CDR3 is TGTGCCAGCAGCGCGGGCCCAGCGGGGAATGAGCAGTTCTTC. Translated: CASSAGPAGNEQFF. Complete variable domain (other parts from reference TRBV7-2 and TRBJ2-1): GAGVSQSPSNKVTEKGKDVELRCDPISGHTALYWYRQSLGQGLEFLIYFQGNSAPDKSGLPSDRFSAERTGGSVSTLTIQRTQQEDSAVYLCASSAGPAGNEQFFGPGTRLTVL.

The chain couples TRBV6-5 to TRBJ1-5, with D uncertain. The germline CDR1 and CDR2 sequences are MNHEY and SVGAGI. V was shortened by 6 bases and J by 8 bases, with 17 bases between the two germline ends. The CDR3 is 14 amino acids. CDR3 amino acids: CASSRSTPPEPQHF. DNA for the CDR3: TGTGCCAGCAGCCGAAGTACACCTCCAGAGCCCCAGCATTTT.